This record concerns one T cell receptor beta chain sequence. The antigen remains undetermined. A multiplex PCR was run with 60 Vbeta primers and 13 Jbeta primers. Using immunoSEQ multiplex PCR, the repertoire was profiled, and TCRdb retains in-frame clones only, with some absent. The sample has over 100,000 clones, about three quarters seen once; the top ten hold roughly 5%. The entry originates in a study of cytomegalovirus exposure and HLA in healthy donors. Background on the study: A preliminary data release comprised approximately 85 million unique TCRs obtained from HLA-typed donors.

Broader study findings: Segments of the TCR beta V type were, in most cases, productive about 87% or about 30% of the time in an earlier analysis.

These donors counted as nominally healthy when sampled, but unrecorded immune exposures were likely. V lost 4 bases to trimming and J lost 3 bases; unmatched junction nucleotides: 15. The CDR3 runs 17 residues. Germline V gives CDR1 SGHRS, CDR2 YFSETQ. This sequence originates from a man in his fifties or sixties in good health and CMV-seropositive. V usage is TRBV5-1 and J usage is TRBJ2-7; 8 bases are shared with TRBD2. The sequenced sample consisted of PBMCs. The CDR3, as DNA: TGCGCCAGCAGCAACCCCCCCCGACTAGCGTGGAGCTACGAGCAGTACTTC. This codes for CASSNPPRLAWSYEQYF.